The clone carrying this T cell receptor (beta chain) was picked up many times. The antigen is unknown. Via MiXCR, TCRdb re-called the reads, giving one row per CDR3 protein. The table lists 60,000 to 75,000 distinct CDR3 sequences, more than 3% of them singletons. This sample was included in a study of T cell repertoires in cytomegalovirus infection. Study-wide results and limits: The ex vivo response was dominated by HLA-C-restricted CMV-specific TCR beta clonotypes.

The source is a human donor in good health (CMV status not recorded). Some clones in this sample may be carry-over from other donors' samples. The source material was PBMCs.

CDR3 amino acids: CASNVGLVYTGELFF. The CDR3 DNA follows: TGTGCCAGCAACGTTGGGCTAGTGTACACCGGGGAGCTGTTTTTT. This chain links TRBV7-8 with TRBJ2-2; D unclear. The CDR3 has 15 amino acids. CDR1 and CDR2 from the germline V gene are SGHVS and FQNEAQ. V lost 7 bases to trimming and J lost 3 bases, with 15 bases between them.